The source of this T cell receptor beta chain is a study of T cells in women clearing cervical HPV infection. Study-level information: For cases, blood was sampled a median approximately 150 days after lesion detection, interquartile range roughly 80 to 200 days.

Concerning this clone itself: The CDR3 end is not reached by the read, which stops 3 residues before it; the germline J gene fills it in.

The table came from immunoSEQ multiplex PCR; TCRdb's copy has only in-frame clones and leaves some out. With about 33,000 clones in the sample, the ten largest clones hold about 1.8%. V shed 5 bases and J 2 bases; nucleotides not matched to a gene: 6. The CDR3 totals 13 residues. In germline, CDR1 is DFQATT, CDR2 SNEGSKA (reference sequence). The sequencing input was blood buffy coat. This rearrangement joins TRBV20-1 to TRBJ2-7, with 7 nucleotides matching TRBD2. The origin of this receptor is a woman aged 18 to 69 with a cervical HPV16 infection that either progressed to CIN3+ or cleared (not recorded which). The CDR3 loop reads CSAGGGSTYEQYF. CDR3 DNA, as far as it was read: TGCAGTGCTGGGGGGGGGTCAACCTACGAG.